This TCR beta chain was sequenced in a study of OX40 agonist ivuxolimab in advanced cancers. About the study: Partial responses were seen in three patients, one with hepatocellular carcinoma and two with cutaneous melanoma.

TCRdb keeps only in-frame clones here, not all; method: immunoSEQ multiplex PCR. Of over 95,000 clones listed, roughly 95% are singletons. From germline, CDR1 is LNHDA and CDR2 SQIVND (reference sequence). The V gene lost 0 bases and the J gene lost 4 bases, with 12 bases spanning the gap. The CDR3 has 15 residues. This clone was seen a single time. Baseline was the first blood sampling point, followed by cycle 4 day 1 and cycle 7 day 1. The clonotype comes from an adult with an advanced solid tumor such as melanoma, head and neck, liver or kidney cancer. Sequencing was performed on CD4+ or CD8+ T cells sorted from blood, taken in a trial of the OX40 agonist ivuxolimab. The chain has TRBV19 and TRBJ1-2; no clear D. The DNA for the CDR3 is TGTGCCAGTAGTATAGAAGGAGGTGAGGGCTATGGCTACACCTTC. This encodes CASSIEGGEGYGYTF.